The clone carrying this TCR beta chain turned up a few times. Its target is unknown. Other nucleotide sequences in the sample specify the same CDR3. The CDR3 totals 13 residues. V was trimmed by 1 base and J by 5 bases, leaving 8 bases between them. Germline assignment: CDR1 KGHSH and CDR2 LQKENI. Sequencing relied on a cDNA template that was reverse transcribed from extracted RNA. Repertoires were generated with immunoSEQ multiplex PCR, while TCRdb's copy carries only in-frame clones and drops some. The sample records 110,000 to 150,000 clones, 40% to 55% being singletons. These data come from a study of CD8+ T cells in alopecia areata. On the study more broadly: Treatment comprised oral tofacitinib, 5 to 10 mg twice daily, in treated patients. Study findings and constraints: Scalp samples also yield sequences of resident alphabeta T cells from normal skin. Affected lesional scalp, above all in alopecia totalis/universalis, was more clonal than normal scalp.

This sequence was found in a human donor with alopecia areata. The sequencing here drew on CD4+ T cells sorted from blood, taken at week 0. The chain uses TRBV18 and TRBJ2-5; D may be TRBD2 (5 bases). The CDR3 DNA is TGTGCCAGCTCACCACAGCGAGGGGAGACCCAGTACTTC. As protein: CASSPQRGETQYF.